This T cell receptor beta chain comes out of a study of human T cells and chemical hapten exposure. Sample time point: pre-sensitization, week 0. Treatment denoted: therapeutic diphenylcyclopropenone sensitization with weekly scalp DPC. MiXCR was run by TCRdb on the RACE reads, yielding one entry per CDR3 protein. The sample has approximately 370,000 distinct CDR3 sequences, approximately 5.8% seen once. V gave up 6 bases and J gave up 4 bases, with 10 bases separating them. Germline CDR1 and CDR2: DFQATT and SNEGSKA (reference sequence). The CDR3 has 12 amino acids. This receptor was taken from a woman between 18 and 30 years old with alopecia areata. Some clones in this sample may be carry-over from other donors' samples. V and J are TRBV20-1 and TRBJ1-3, with D unresolved. Sequences were derived from whole blood, sampled in connection with sensitization to the hapten diphenylcyclopropenone (DPC). The CDR3, as DNA: TGCAGTGCCTTGACCCCAGGAAACACCATATATTTT. Translation gives CSALTPGNTIYF.